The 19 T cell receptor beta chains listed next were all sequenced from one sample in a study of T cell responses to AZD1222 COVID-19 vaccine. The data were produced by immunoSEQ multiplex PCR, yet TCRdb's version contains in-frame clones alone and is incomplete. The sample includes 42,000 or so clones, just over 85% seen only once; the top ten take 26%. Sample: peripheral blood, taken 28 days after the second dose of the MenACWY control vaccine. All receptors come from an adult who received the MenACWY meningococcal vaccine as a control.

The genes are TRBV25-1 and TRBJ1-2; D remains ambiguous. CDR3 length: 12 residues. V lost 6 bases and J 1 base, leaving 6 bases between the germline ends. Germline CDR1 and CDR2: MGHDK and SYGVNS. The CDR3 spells CASRDFNYGYTF. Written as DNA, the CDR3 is TGTGCCAGCAGGGACTTTAACTATGGCTACACCTTC.

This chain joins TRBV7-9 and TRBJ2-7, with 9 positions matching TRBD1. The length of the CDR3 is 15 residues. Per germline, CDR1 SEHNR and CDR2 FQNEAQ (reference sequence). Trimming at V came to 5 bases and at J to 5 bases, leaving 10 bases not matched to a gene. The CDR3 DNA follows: TGTGCCAGCAGCCTAAAGGGACAGGGTATCAACGAGCAGTACTTC. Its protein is CASSLKGQGINEQYF.

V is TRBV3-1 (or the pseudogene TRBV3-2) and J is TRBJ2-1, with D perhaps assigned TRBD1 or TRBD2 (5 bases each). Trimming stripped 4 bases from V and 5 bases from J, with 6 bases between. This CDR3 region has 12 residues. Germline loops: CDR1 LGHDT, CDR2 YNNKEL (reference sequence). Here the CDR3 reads CASSRGDNEQFF. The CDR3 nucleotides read TGTGCCAGCAGCCGAGGGGACAATGAGCAGTTCTTC.

The CDR3 DNA sequence: TGCAGCGTGGTTGACAGGGGGCGCGTGAATGAGCAGTTCTTC. This codes for CSVVDRGRVNEQFF. The V gene is TRBV29-1, the J gene TRBJ2-1; 10 nucleotides align to TRBD1. The CDR3 extends over 14 amino acids. V dropped 6 bases and J dropped 7; count of bases not matched to a gene: 9. Germline values: CDR1 SQVTM, CDR2 ANQGSEA.

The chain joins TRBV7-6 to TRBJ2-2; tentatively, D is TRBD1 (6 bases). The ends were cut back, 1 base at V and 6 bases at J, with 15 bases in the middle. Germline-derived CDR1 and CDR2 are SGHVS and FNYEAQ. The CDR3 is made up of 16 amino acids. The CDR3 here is CASSLGVKAGAGELFF. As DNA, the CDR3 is TGTGCCAGCAGCTTAGGGGTCAAGGCAGGGGCCGGGGAGCTGTTTTTT.

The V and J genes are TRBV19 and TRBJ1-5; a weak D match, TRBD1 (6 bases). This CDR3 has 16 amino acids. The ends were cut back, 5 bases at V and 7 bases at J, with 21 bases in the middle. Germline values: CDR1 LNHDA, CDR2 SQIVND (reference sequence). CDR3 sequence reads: CASSQDPTGLRQPQHF. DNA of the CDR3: TGTGCCAGTAGTCAAGATCCTACAGGGTTACGCCAGCCCCAGCATTTT.

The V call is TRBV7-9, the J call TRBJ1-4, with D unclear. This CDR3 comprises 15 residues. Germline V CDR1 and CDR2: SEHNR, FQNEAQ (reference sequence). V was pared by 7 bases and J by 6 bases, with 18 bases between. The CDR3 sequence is CASTPAVPADEKLFF. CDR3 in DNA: TGTGCCAGCACCCCCGCGGTCCCAGCGGATGAAAAACTGTTTTTT.

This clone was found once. CDR3 sequence: CASSRSGSSYNEQFF. The DNA of the CDR3 is TGTGCCAGCAGCCGTAGCGGGAGCTCCTACAATGAGCAGTTCTTC. The chain carries TRBV6-5 and TRBJ2-1; TRBD2 matches at 9 bases. Germline assignment: CDR1 MNHEY and CDR2 SVGAGI. Losses at the gene ends were 6 bases for V and 0 bases for J; bases not matched to a gene: 3. This CDR3 region has 15 residues.

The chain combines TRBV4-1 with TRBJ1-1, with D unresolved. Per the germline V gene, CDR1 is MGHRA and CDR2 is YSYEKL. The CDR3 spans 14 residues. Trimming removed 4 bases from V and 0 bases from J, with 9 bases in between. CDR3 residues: CASSPLELNTEAFF. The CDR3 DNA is TGCGCCAGCAGCCCCTTGGAGTTGAACACTGAAGCTTTCTTT.

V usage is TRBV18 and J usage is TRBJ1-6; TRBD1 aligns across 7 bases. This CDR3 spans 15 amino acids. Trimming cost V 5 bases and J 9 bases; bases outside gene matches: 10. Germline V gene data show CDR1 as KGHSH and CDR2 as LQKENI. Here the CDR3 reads CASSSDRARGSPLHF. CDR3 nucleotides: TGTGCCAGCTCATCAGACAGGGCGAGGGGTTCACCCCTCCACTTT.

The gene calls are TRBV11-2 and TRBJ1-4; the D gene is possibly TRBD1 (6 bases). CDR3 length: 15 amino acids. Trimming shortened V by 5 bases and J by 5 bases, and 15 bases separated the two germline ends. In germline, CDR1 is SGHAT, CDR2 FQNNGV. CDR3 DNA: TGTGCCAGCAGCCTTACAGGGAGTCGAAATGAAAAACTGTTTTTT. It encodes CASSLTGSRNEKLFF.

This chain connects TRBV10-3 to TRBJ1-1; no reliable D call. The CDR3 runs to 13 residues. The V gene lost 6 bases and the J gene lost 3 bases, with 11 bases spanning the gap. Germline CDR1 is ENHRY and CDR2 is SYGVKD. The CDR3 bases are TGTGCCATCAGCCGAAAGGTCGACACTGAAGCTTTCTTT. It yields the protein CAISRKVDTEAFF.

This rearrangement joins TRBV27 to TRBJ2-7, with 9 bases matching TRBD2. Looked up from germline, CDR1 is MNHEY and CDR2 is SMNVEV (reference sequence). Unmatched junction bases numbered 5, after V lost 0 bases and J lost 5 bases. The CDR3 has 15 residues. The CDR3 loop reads CASSLSLAGIDEQYF. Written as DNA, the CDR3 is TGTGCCAGCAGTTTATCCCTAGCGGGAATAGACGAGCAGTACTTC.

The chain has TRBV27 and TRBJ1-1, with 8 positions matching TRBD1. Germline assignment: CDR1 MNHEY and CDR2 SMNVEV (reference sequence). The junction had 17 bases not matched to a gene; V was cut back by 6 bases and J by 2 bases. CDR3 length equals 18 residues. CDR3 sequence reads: CASSSPIQGGYVNTEAFF. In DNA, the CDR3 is TGTGCCAGCAGCAGCCCCATACAGGGGGGTTATGTTAACACTGAAGCTTTCTTT.

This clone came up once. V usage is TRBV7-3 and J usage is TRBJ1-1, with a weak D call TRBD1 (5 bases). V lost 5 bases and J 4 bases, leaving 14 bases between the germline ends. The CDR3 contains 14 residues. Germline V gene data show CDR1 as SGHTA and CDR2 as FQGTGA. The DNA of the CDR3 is TGTGCCAGCAGCCTACTGGGGGGTGGCACTGAAGCTTTCTTT. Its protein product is CASSLLGGGTEAFF. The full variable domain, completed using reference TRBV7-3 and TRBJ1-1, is GAGVSQTPSNKVTEKGKYVELRCDPISGHTALYWYRQSLGQGPEFLIYFQGTGAADDSGLPNDRFFAVRPEGSVSTLKIQRTERGDSAVYLCASSLLGGGTEAFFGQGTRLTVV.

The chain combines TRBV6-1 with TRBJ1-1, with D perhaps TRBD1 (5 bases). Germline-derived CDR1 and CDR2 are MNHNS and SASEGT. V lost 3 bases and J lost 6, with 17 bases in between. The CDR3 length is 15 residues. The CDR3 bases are TGTGCCAGCAGTGACCTCTATCGAGGGGCGTCTGAAGCTTTCTTT. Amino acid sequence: CASSDLYRGASEAFF.

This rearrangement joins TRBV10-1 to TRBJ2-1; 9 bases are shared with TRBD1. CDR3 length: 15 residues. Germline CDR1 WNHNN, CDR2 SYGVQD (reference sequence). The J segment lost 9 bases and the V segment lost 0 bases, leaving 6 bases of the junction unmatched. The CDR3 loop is CASSESKGQGGEQFF. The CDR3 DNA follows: TGCGCCAGCAGTGAGTCGAAGGGACAGGGCGGTGAGCAGTTCTTC.

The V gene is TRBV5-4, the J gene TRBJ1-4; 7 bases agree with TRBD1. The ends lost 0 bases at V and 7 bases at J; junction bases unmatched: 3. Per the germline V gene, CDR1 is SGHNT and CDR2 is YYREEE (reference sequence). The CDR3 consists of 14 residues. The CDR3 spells CASSLARDSEKLFF. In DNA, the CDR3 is TGTGCCAGCAGCTTGGCCCGGGACAGTGAAAAACTGTTTTTT.

CDR3 DNA: TGTGCCAGCAGCGTAGGCACAGCAACTAATGAAAAACTGTTTTTT. Protein: CASSVGTATNEKLFF. The chain has TRBV9 and TRBJ1-4; no reliable D call. V lost 0 bases and J lost 0, with 6 bases in between. Germline V gene lookup returns CDR1 SGDLS and CDR2 YYNGEE. The length of the CDR3 is 15 residues. The complete variable domain, with remaining parts taken from reference TRBV9 and TRBJ1-4, reads DSGVTQTPKHLITATGQRVTLRCSPRSGDLSVYWYQQSLDQGLQFLIQYYNGEERAKGNILERFSAQQFPDLHSELNLSSLELGDSALYFCASSVGTATNEKLFFGSGTQLSVL.